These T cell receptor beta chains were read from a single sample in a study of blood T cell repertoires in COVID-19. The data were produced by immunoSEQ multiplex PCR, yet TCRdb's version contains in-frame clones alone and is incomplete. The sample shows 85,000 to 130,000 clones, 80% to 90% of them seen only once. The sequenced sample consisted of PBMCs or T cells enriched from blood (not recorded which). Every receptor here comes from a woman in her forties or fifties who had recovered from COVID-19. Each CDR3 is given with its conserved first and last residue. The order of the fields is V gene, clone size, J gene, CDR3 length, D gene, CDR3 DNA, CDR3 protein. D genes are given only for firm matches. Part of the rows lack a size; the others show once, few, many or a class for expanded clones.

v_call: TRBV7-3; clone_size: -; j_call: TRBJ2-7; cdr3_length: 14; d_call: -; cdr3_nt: TGTGCCAGCAGCTTAAACAGGGTGACCGGCGAGCAGTACTTC; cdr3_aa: CASSLNRVTGEQYF
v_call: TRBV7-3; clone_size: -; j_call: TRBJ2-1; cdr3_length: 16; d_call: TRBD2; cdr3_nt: TGTGCCAGCAGCCCGGAGGGGACTAGGATTTACAATGAGCAGTTCTTC; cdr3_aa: CASSPEGTRIYNEQFF
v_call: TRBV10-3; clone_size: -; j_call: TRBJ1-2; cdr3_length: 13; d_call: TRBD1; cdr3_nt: TGTGCCATCAGTGAGTCCCGGGACAGGGAATATACCTTC; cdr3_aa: CAISESRDREYTF
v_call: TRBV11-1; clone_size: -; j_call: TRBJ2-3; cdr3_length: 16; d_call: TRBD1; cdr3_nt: TGTGCCAGCAGCCGAGGACCGACAGGGATCGCGGGTACGCAGTATTTT; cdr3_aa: CASSRGPTGIAGTQYF
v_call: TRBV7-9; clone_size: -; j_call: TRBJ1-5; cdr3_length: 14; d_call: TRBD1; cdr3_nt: TGTGCCAGCAGCTCGGACAGGGGAGGTCAGCCCCAGCATTTT; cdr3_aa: CASSSDRGGQPQHF
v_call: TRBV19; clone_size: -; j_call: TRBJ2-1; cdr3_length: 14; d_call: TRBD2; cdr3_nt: TGTGCCAGTAGTAGCGGGGGGGCCTACAATGAGCAGTTCTTC; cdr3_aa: CASSSGGAYNEQFF
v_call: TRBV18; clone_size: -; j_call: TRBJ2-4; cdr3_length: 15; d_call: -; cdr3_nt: TGTGCCAGCTCACCAAACGGGGTTGCCAAAAACATTCAGTACTTC; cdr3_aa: CASSPNGVAKNIQYF
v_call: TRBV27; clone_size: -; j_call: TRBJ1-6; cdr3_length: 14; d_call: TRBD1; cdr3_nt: TGTGCCAGCAGAACAGGGGGCTACAATTCACCCCTCCACTTT; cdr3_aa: CASRTGGYNSPLHF
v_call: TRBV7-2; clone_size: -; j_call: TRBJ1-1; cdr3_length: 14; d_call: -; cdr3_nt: TGTGCCAGCAGCTCTTTGACTGGATACACTGAAGCTTTCTTT; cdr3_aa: CASSSLTGYTEAFF
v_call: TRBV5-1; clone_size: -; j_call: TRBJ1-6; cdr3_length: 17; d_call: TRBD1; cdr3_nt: TGCGCCAGCAGCTTGGAGCGGGACAGGGGGTTCAATTCACCCCTCCACTTT; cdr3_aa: CASSLERDRGFNSPLHF
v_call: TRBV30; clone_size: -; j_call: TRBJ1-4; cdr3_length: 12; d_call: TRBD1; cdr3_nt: TGTGCCTTTACAGGGGGCTATGAAAAACTGTTTTTT; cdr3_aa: CAFTGGYEKLFF
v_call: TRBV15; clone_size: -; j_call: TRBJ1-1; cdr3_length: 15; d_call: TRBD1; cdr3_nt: TGTGCCACCAATAAAGTTGGACAGGGGAACACTGAAGCTTTCTTT; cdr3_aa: CATNKVGQGNTEAFF
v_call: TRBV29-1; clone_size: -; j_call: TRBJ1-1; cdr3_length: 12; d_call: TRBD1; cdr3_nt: TGCAGCGCCGGACAGGCGAACACTGAAGCTTTCTTT; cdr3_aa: CSAGQANTEAFF
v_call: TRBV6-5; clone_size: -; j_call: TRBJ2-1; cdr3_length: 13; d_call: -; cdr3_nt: TGTGCCAGCAGTTACTCTTACCGGAATGAGCAGTTCTTC; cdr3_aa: CASSYSYRNEQFF
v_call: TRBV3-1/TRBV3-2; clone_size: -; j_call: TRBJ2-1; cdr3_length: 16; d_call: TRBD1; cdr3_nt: TGTGCCAGCAGCCCGACGGGACAGAAGAAACACAATGAGCAGTTCTTC; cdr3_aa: CASSPTGQKKHNEQFF
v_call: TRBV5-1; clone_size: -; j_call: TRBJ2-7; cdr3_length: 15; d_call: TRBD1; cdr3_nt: TGCGCCAGCAGCCGGATCCAGGGGGCTTACTACGAGCAGTACTTC; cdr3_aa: CASSRIQGAYYEQYF
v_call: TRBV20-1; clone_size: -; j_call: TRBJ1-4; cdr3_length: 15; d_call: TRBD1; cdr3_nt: TGCAGTGCTAGTACCAGGGGGACTACTAATGAAAAACTGTTTTTT; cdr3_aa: CSASTRGTTNEKLFF
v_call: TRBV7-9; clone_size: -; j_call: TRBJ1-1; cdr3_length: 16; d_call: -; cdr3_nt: TGTGCCAGCAGATTTACTTACAGCAGAATGAACACTGAAGCTTTCTTT; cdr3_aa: CASRFTYSRMNTEAFF
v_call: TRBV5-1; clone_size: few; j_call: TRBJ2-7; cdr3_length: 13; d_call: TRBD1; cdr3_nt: TGCGCCAGCAGCTTGACACAGGGGTACGAGCAGTACTTC; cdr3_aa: CASSLTQGYEQYF
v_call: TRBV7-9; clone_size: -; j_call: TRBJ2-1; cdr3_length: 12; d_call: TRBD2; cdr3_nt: TGTGCCAGCGTGGGGGAGGGCTCTGAGCAGTTCTTC; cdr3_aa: CASVGEGSEQFF
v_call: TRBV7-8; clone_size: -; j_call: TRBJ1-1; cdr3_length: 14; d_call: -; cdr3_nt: TGTGCCAGCAGCCCGGGACACGGAGACACTGAAGCTTTCTTT; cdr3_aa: CASSPGHGDTEAFF
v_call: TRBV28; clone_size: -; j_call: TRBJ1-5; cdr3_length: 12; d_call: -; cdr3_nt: TGTGCCTGCTTTCAGGCAACTCAGCCCCAGCATTTT; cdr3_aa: CACFQATQPQHF
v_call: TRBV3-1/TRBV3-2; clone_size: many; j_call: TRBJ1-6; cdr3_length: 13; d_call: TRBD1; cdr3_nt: TGTGCCAGCAGCCAAGGGGACAGGAGCTCCCTCCACTTT; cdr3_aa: CASSQGDRSSLHF
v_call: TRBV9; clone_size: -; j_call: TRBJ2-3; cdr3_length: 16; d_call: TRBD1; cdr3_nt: TGTGCCAGCACCTCCGGGACAGGAGGGCAAACAGATACGCAGTATTTT; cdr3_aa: CASTSGTGGQTDTQYF
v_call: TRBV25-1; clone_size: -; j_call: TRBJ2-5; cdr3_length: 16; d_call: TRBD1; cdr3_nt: TGTGCCAGCAGTAACCCGGGACAGGGGGTAGGAGAGACCCAGTACTTC; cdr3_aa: CASSNPGQGVGETQYF
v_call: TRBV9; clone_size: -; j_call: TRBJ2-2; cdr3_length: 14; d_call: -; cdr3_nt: TGTGCCAGCAGCGTAGGGGAGCGGACCGGGGAGCTGTTTTTT; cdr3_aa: CASSVGERTGELFF
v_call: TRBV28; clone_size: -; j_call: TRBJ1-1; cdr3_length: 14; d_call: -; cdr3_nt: TGTGCCAGCAGTTTCGGACAGCCCGACACTGAAGCTTTCTTT; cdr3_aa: CASSFGQPDTEAFF
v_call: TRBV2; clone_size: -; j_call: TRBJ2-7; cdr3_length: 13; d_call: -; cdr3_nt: TGTGCCAGCAGGACTGGCGGGTCCTACGAGCAGTACTTC; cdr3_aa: CASRTGGSYEQYF
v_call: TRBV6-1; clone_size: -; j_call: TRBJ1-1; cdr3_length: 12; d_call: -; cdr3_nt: TGTGCCAGCAGTGAAGCCAAAACTGAAGCTTTCTTT; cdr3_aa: CASSEAKTEAFF
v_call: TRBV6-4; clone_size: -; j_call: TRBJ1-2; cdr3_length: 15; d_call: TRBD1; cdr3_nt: TGTGCCAGCAGTGATAAGGCAGGGGGCGCGGATGGCTACACCTTC; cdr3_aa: CASSDKAGGADGYTF
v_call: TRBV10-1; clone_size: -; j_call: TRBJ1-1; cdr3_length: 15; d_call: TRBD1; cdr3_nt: TGCGCCAGCAAAGAGGACAGGGGGCGATGGACTGAAGCTTTCTTT; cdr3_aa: CASKEDRGRWTEAFF
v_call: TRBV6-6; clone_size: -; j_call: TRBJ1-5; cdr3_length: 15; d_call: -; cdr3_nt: TGTGCCAGCAGTGGCCACAGAAATAGCAATCAGCCCCAGCATTTT; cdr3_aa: CASSGHRNSNQPQHF
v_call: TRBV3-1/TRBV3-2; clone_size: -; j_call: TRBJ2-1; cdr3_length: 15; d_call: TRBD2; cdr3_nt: TGTGCCAGCAGCTGGTCCGGGACTAGCGGCAATGAGCAGTTCTTC; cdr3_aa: CASSWSGTSGNEQFF
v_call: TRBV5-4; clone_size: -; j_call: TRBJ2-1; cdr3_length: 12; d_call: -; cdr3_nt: TGTGCCAGCGGACTGGGGTACAATGAGCAGTTCTTC; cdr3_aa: CASGLGYNEQFF
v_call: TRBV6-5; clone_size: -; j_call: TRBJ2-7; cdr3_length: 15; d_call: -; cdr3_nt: TGTGCCAGCAGCCCCCGGGACACGTTTATCGACGAGCAGTACTTC; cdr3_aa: CASSPRDTFIDEQYF
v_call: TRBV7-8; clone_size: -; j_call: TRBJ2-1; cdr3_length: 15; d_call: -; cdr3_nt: TGTGCCAGCAGCTTAGATTCGGCAGGGAGGAATGAGCAGTTCTTC; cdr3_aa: CASSLDSAGRNEQFF
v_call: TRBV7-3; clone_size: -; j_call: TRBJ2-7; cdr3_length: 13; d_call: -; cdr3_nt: TGTGCCAGCAGCCCACAGCTCGGGGGCGAGCAGTACTTC; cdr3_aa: CASSPQLGGEQYF
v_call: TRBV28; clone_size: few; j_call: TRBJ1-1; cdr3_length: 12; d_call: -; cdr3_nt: TGTGCCAGCAGTGAGTCGGTAACTGAAGCTTTCTTT; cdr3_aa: CASSESVTEAFF
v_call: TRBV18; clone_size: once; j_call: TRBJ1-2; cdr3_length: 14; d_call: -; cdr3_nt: TGTGCCAGCTCACCATCAGGCCCGTCGGGGGGCTACACCTTC; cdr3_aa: CASSPSGPSGGYTF
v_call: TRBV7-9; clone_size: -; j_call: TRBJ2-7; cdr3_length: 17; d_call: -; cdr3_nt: TGTGCCAGCAGCTTAGGGCCCGGGGGAAGGCTAGTCTACGAGCAGTACTTC; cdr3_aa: CASSLGPGGRLVYEQYF
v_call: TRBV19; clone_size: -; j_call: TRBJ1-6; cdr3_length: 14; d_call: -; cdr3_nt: TGTGCCAGTAAAATGTTACGGGATAATTCACCCCTCCACTTT; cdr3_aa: CASKMLRDNSPLHF
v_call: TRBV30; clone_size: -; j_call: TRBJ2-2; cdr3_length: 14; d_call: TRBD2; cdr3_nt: TGTGCCGGGAGACTAGCGGGCATATATGGGGAGCTGTTTTTT; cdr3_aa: CAGRLAGIYGELFF
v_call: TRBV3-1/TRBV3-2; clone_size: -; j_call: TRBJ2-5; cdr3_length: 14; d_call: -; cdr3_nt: TGTGCCAGCACCGAGCTGGACAGTCAAGAGACCCAGTACTTC; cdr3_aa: CASTELDSQETQYF
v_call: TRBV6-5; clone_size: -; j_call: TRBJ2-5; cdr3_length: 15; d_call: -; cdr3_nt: TGTGCCAGCAGTTACTCGATTGGGGGCGGGGAGACCCAGTACTTC; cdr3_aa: CASSYSIGGGETQYF
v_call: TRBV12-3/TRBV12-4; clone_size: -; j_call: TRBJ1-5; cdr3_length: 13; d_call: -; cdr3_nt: TGTGCCAGCAGTTTTTCAGAAAATCAGCCCCAGCATTTT; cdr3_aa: CASSFSENQPQHF
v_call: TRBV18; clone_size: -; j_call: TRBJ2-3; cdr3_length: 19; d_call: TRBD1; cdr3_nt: TGTGCCAGCTCCCCCCGGGGGAGACAGGGGGCTCGGGAAACAGATACGCAGTATTTT; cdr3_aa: CASSPRGRQGARETDTQYF
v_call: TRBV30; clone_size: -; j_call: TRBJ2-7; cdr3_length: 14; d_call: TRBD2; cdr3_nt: TGTGCCTGGAGTCCGACGACTAGCGGGATCGAGCAGTACTTC; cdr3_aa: CAWSPTTSGIEQYF
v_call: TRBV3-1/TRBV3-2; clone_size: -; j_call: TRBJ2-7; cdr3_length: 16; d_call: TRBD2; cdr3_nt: TGTGCCAGCAGCCAACGGGGTGCGGGAGGGGGCCACGAGCAGTACTTC; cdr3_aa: CASSQRGAGGGHEQYF